The present entry profiles one T cell receptor (beta chain) with its context. No antigen is known for it. This specimen comes from a study of monozygotic twins with inflammatory bowel disease. Findings and limits, study-wide: Patients with IBD had less TCRbeta diversity (inverse Simpson) than their healthy co-twins.

From the 5' RACE reads, TCRdb lists one entry per CDR3 protein and no DNA. This sample carries about 210,000 distinct CDR3 sequences, with 1.6% going to the ten biggest clones. This CDR3 contains 17 residues. From germline, CDR1 is DFQATT and CDR2 SNEGSKA (reference sequence). Specimen: blood. The chain employs TRBV20-1 and TRBJ2-1; TCRdb gives TRBD2 as the D gene, but with no DNA this cannot be confirmed. The sequence was collected from a human donor with ulcerative colitis or Crohn's disease, or a healthy co-twin of an affected twin (not recorded which). This chain's CDR3 is CSARGLAGGPVYNEQFF.